The sample holds many counts of the clone carrying this TCR beta chain. This sample is drawn from a study of blood T cell repertoires in COVID-19. Overall study: Collection of acute and convalescent COVID-19 samples took place in the United States, Italy and Spain. PBMCs, B-cell-depleted T cells, or T cells were the source of the cDNA or gDNA that made up the material.

CDR1 and CDR2 (germline): MNHEY, SMNVEV (reference sequence). Trimming stripped 4 bases from V and 6 bases from J, with 15 bases between. The CDR3 extends over 14 amino acids. Assay used: immunoSEQ multiplex PCR; TCRdb lists only in-frame clones, some missing. The sample shows tens of thousands of clones, roughly nine tenths of them seen only once. Material for sequencing was peripheral blood. This receptor was taken from a human donor in a cohort sampled during active COVID-19. The rearrangement joins TRBV27 to TRBJ1-1; tentatively, D is TRBD1 (6 bases). In DNA form, the CDR3 reads TGTGCCAGCAGTTCGGGGGGCTGGGGGGCTGAAGCTTTCTTT. It encodes CASSSGGWGAEAFF.